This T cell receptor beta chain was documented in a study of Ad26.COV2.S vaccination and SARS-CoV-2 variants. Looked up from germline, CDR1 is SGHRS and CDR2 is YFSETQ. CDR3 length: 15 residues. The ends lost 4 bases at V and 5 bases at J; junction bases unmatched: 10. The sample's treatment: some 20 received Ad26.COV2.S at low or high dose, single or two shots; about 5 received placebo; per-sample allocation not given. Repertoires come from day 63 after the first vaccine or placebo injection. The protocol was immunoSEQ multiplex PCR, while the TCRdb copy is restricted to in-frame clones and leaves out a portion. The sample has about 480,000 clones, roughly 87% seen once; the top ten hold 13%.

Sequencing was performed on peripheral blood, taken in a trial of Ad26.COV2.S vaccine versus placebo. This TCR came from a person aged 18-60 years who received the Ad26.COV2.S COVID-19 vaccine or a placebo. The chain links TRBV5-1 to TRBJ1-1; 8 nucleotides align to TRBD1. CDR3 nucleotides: TGCGCCAGCAGCCAATCCAGGGGGCAAGTTACTGAAGCTTTCTTT. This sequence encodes CASSQSRGQVTEAFF. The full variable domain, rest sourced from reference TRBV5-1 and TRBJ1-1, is KAGVTQTPRYLIKTRGQQVTLSCSPISGHRSVSWYQQTPGQGLQFLFEYFSETQRNKGNFPGRFSGRQFSNSRSEMNVSTLELGDSALYLCASSQSRGQVTEAFFGQGTRLTVV.